Each of the 30 T cell receptor beta chains below was sequenced from the same sample in a study of cytomegalovirus exposure and HLA in healthy donors. Vbeta (60) and Jbeta (13) primers were used in the PCR. Some clones are missing from TCRdb's copy, which holds only in-frame ones; the method was immunoSEQ multiplex PCR. Among tens of thousands of clones listed, approximately 69% were seen once. The source material was PBMCs. These receptors were taken from a boy aged 10-17 years in good health and CMV-seropositive.

The chain recombines TRBV7-6 with TRBJ2-1; D unresolved. Trimming left V 0 bases short and J 5 bases short, with 8 bases between. The CDR3 has 14 amino acids. Germline V CDR1 and CDR2: SGHVS, FNYEAQ. The CDR3 nucleotides are TGTGCCAGCAGCTTAGCCTCACTGGACAATGAGCAGTTCTTC. This encodes CASSLASLDNEQFF.

The J gene is TRBJ2-1, the V gene TRBV6-4; 8 bases are shared with TRBD2. V shed 8 bases and J 9 bases; nucleotides not matched to a gene: 18. Germline-derived CDR1 and CDR2 are MRHNA and SNTAGT. This CDR3 region has 16 residues. CDR3 DNA: TGTGCCAGCCACCGGGAGAGTGGAGCGGGGGTCGGTGAGCAGTTCTTC. It is translated as CASHRESGAGVGEQFF.

J is TRBJ2-1 and V is TRBV7-2, with TRBD2 as a possible D gene (5 bases). CDR3 length: 13 residues. Deletions cut 5 bases from V and 7 bases from J, with 12 bases between. Germline V CDR1 and CDR2: SGHTA, FQGNSA. The CDR3 spells CASSTFRGNEQFF. CDR3 DNA: TGTGCCAGCAGCACCTTTCGGGGTAATGAGCAGTTCTTC.

This clone showed up just a few times. This rearrangement joins TRBV30 to TRBJ2-6; D unclear. CDR3 length: 13 amino acids. Germline V gene lookup returns CDR1 GTSNPN and CDR2 SVGIG (reference sequence). V shed 5 bases and J shed 1 base, with 6 bases lying between them. CDR3 sequence: CAWLSSGANVLTF. The CDR3 nucleotides read TGTGCCTGGCTCTCGTCTGGGGCCAACGTCCTGACTTTC. Filled out from reference TRBV30 and TRBJ2-6, the complete variable domain reads SQTIHQWPATLVQPVGSPLSLECTVEGTSNPNLYWYRQAAGRGLQLLFYSVGIGQISSEVPQNLSASRPQDRQFILSSKKLLLSDSGFYLCAWLSSGANVLTFGAGSRLTVL.

The rearrangement links TRBV15 to TRBJ2-1, with 7 positions matching TRBD1. Per the germline V gene, CDR1 is LNHNV and CDR2 is YYDKDF (reference sequence). Trimming cost V 5 bases and J 2 bases; bases outside gene matches: 6. CDR3 length: 15 residues. The CDR3 sequence is CATSLDREPYNEQFF. In DNA form, the CDR3 reads TGTGCCACCAGCCTCGACAGGGAGCCCTACAATGAGCAGTTCTTC.

The DNA for the CDR3 is TGTGCCAGCAGGAGGGGGACAGTTGGAAACACCATATATTTT. Protein sequence: CASRRGTVGNTIYF. This chain joins TRBV2 and TRBJ1-3; TRBD1 aligns across 7 bases. Trimming took 6 bases from V and 3 from J; bases not matched to a gene: 5. This CDR3 is built from 14 residues. Germline V gene lookup returns CDR1 SNHLY and CDR2 FYNNEI.

This clone has just a few counts. The chain is built from TRBV7-8 and TRBJ2-7; TRBD2 might be the D (6 bases). This CDR3 is 15 amino acids long. V lost 5 bases, J lost 2 bases, and 16 bases lay in between. Germline V gives CDR1 SGHVS, CDR2 FQNEAQ. The CDR3 DNA is TGTGCCAGCAGCCCTACTTTCGGGGGAACCTACGAGCAGTACTTC. It translates to CASSPTFGGTYEQYF.

This clone has only one observation. This chain connects TRBV5-4 to TRBJ1-2, with unresolved D. The CDR3 is 13 residues long. V lost 3 bases and J 5 bases, leaving 11 bases between the germline ends. CDR1 SGHNT and CDR2 YYREEE come from the germline V gene (reference sequence). CDR3 sequence reads: CASSSGLDYGYTF. CDR3 sequence (DNA): TGTGCCAGCAGCTCGGGGTTAGATTATGGCTACACCTTC.

The chain recombines TRBV2 with TRBJ2-7; D is uncertain. Germline values: CDR1 SNHLY, CDR2 FYNNEI. V was trimmed by 5 bases and J by 3 bases, leaving 14 bases between them. The CDR3 is 14 amino acids. The CDR3 nucleotides are TGTGCCAGCAGTCCGACGGGTCCCCACTACGAGCAGTACTTC. Protein product: CASSPTGPHYEQYF.

The V gene is TRBV6-6, the J gene TRBJ1-5, with 9 bases identical to TRBD1. Trimming took 2 bases from V and 7 from J; bases not matched to a gene: 6. CDR1 and CDR2 (germline): MNHNY, SVGAGI (reference sequence). This CDR3 contains 15 residues. This CDR3 is CASSYGGQGGQPQHF. CDR3 nucleotides: TGTGCCAGCAGTTACGGGGGACAGGGCGGACAGCCCCAGCATTTT.

The rearrangement joins TRBV6-5 to TRBJ2-3; TRBD1 is a possible D gene (5 bases). The V end lost 2 bases, the J end lost 4 bases, and 13 bases lay between the germline ends. Germline V gives CDR1 MNHEY, CDR2 SVGAGI. This CDR3 has 15 residues. CDR3 DNA: TGTGCCAGCAGTTACAGGGGAAGTCCAGCAGATACGCAGTATTTT. As protein: CASSYRGSPADTQYF.

V is TRBV5-1 and J is TRBJ1-1; TRBD1 might be the D (5 bases). This CDR3 is 17 amino acids long. Germline V lookup: CDR1 SGHRS, CDR2 YFSETQ. V lost 3 bases and J 4 bases, leaving 22 bases between the germline ends. The CDR3: CASSSRPGGEESTEAFF. The CDR3 DNA reads as TGCGCCAGCAGCTCCCGCCCGGGGGGGGAGGAGAGCACTGAAGCTTTCTTT.

This clone was seen only a few times. The chain recombines TRBV7-2 with TRBJ2-5; D is ambiguous. The V end lost 5 bases, the J end lost 1 base, and 8 bases lay between the germline ends. Germline-derived CDR1 and CDR2 are SGHTA and FQGNSA. The CDR3 is 13 amino acids. CDR3 region: CASSQRRQETQYF. The CDR3 DNA reads TGTGCCAGCAGCCAGCGTCGCCAAGAGACCCAGTACTTC.

The chain couples TRBV9 to TRBJ1-4; 11 bases agree with TRBD1. Germline lookup yields CDR1 SGDLS and CDR2 YYNGEE. With 0 bases clipped from V and 2 bases from J, the junction kept 0 bases outside the gene matches. The CDR3 extends over 16 amino acids. The CDR3 reads CASSVGTGGTNEKLFF. CDR3 nucleotide sequence: TGTGCCAGCAGCGTAGGGACAGGGGGCACTAATGAAAAACTGTTTTTT.

This chain joins TRBV30 and TRBJ2-5; 8 bases map to TRBD2. V lost 0 bases, J lost 0 bases, and 3 bases stayed unmatched. The germline CDR1 and CDR2 sequences are GTSNPN and SVGIG (reference sequence). The CDR3 runs 15 residues. The CDR3 here is CAWSVSGAYQETQYF. The CDR3 DNA is TGTGCCTGGAGTGTTAGCGGGGCTTACCAAGAGACCCAGTACTTC.

CDR3 bases: TGTGCCAGCAGACCTCGGACAGGCCAGGAGCAGTTCTTC. As protein: CASRPRTGQEQFF. The genes are TRBV5-4 and TRBJ2-1; 7 bases line up with TRBD1. The V gene end was trimmed by 5 bases and the J gene end by 10 bases; junction bases not matched to a gene: 9. Germline CDR1 reads SGHNT; CDR2 reads YYREEE (reference sequence). This CDR3 is 13 amino acids long.

The chain is built from TRBV7-8 and TRBJ1-3; the D is unclear. V was trimmed by 6 bases and J by 4 bases, leaving 13 bases between them. The germline CDR1 and CDR2 sequences are SGHVS and FQNEAQ. The CDR3 consists of 14 residues. Written as DNA, the CDR3 is TGTGCCAGCAGTCTGAGAGTATTCGGAAACACCATATATTTT. Its protein is CASSLRVFGNTIYF.

The sample holds a few counts of this clone. This chain joins TRBV6-5 and TRBJ1-2; D is unclear. CDR3 length: 15 amino acids. Per the germline V gene, CDR1 is MNHEY and CDR2 is SVGAGI. With 4 bases removed from V and 5 bases from J, the gap between germline ends came to 17 bases. This chain's CDR3 is CASSFLGRVDYGYTF. The CDR3 DNA sequence: TGTGCCAGCAGTTTTTTAGGGCGGGTAGATTATGGCTACACCTTC.

This chain joins TRBV5-1 and TRBJ2-5, with D tentatively TRBD1 (6 bases). V lost 3 bases to trimming and J lost 2 bases, with 11 bases between them. The CDR3 has 14 residues. Germline values: CDR1 SGHRS, CDR2 YFSETQ. CDR3 amino acids: CASSSAGAQETQYF. The CDR3 nucleotides are TGCGCCAGCAGCTCGGCAGGGGCACAAGAGACCCAGTACTTC.

The gene calls are TRBV19 and TRBJ1-2; 9 bases agree with TRBD1. After removal of 5 bases from V and 8 bases from J, the junction contained 9 bases not matched to a gene. CDR1 and CDR2 (germline): LNHDA, SQIVND (reference sequence). This CDR3 is built from 14 residues. CDR3 nucleotide sequence: TGTGCCAGTAGTGCCGGACAGGGGTTGAGCGGCTACACCTTC. Its translation: CASSAGQGLSGYTF.

V and J are TRBV7-9 and TRBJ1-1; no clear D. From germline, CDR1 is SEHNR and CDR2 FQNEAQ (reference sequence). V was clipped by 2 bases and J by 8 bases, with 9 bases between them. The CDR3 is 12 residues long. The CDR3 DNA sequence: TGTGCCAGCAGCTTACCCCCGGGAGAAGCTTTCTTT. It is translated as CASSLPPGEAFF.

The V gene is TRBV18, the J gene TRBJ2-5, with a tentative D call TRBD2 (5 bases). With 3 bases removed from V and 1 base from J, the gap between germline ends came to 9 bases. The germline V gene has CDR1 KGHSH and CDR2 LQKENI. This CDR3 has 14 residues. CDR3 nucleotide sequence: TGTGCCAGCTCACCGCCGGGGATCCAAGAGACCCAGTACTTC. It specifies CASSPPGIQETQYF.

The chain couples TRBV11-2 to TRBJ1-1; D is unresolved. The V gene lost 3 bases and the J gene lost 0 bases, with 5 bases spanning the gap. The CDR3 loop spans 13 amino acids. Germline CDR1 SGHAT, CDR2 FQNNGV. The CDR3 spells CASSLEVNTEAFF. The DNA of the CDR3 is TGTGCCAGCAGCTTGGAGGTGAACACTGAAGCTTTCTTT.

This clone was seen a handful of times. This sequence joins TRBV7-2 and TRBJ2-5; 13 nucleotides match TRBD2. Germline loops: CDR1 SGHTA, CDR2 FQGNSA. CDR3 length: 16 residues. The junction had 9 bases not matched to a gene; V was cut back by 6 bases and J by 5 bases. The CDR3 is CASRSGLAGERETQYF. In nucleotides, the CDR3 is TGTGCCAGCAGGTCAGGACTAGCGGGAGAGCGGGAGACCCAGTACTTC.

This chain connects TRBV9 to TRBJ2-3; TRBD2 is a possible D gene (5 bases). The V gene lost 0 bases and the J gene lost 6 bases, with 17 bases spanning the gap. This CDR3 is built from 16 residues. Germline V gene data show CDR1 as SGDLS and CDR2 as YYNGEE. CDR3 nucleotides: TGTGCCAGCAGCGTAGAAGTGGGGAGCTCGATGGATACGCAGTATTTT. Translation: CASSVEVGSSMDTQYF.

The chain has TRBV5-1 and TRBJ2-5, with 9 bases matching TRBD2. The V gene's germline CDR1 is SGHRS and CDR2 YFSETQ. The CDR3 is 15 amino acids. J gave up 5 bases and V 0 bases, and 5 bases lay outside the gene matches. The CDR3 bases are TGCGCCAGCAGCTTGGGTCTAGCGGGATACGAGACCCAGTACTTC. Translation gives CASSLGLAGYETQYF.

J is TRBJ1-2 and V is TRBV7-9; no clear D. The germline V and J ends were trimmed by 5 bases and 8 bases, with 18 bases remaining between them. This CDR3 is built from 14 residues. Germline V lookup: CDR1 SEHNR, CDR2 FQNEAQ (reference sequence). The CDR3 region is CASSHPTGRRGYTF. Here the CDR3 DNA reads TGTGCCAGCAGCCACCCGACCGGCCGGAGGGGCTACACCTTC. The full variable domain, its missing parts supplied by reference TRBV7-9 and TRBJ1-2, is DTGVSQNPRHKITKRGQNVTFRCDPISEHNRLYWYRQTLGQGPEFLTYFQNEAQLEKSRLLSDRFSAERPKGSFSTLEIQRTEQGDSAMYLCASSHPTGRRGYTFGSGTRLTVV.

This chain links TRBV6-5 with TRBJ2-7, with 10 bases lining up with TRBD2. V dropped 6 bases and J dropped 2; count of bases not matched to a gene: 7. CDR3 length: 15 residues. Germline CDR1 is MNHEY and CDR2 is SVGAGI. The CDR3 region is CASRSLAGDPYEQYF. The CDR3 nucleotides are TGTGCCAGCAGAAGCCTAGCGGGAGATCCCTACGAGCAGTACTTC.

The chain employs TRBV27 and TRBJ1-2; unclear D gene. The CDR3 is made up of 15 amino acids. The V gene lost 6 bases and the J gene lost 5 bases, with 19 bases spanning the gap. Germline V gene lookup returns CDR1 MNHEY and CDR2 SMNVEV (reference sequence). CDR3 sequence reads: CASSPRAREIYGYTF. CDR3 bases: TGTGCCAGCAGCCCACGGGCCCGGGAGATTTATGGCTACACCTTC.

The chain recombines TRBV2 with TRBJ1-5; perhaps TRBD1 as D (5 bases). Trimming cost V 6 bases and J 6 bases, with 9 bases left between them. The CDR3 extends over 12 amino acids. Germline lookup yields CDR1 SNHLY and CDR2 FYNNEI. Written as DNA, the CDR3 is TGTGCCAGCAGACCGGACATTCAGCCCCAGCATTTT. Amino acids: CASRPDIQPQHF.